These 5 T cell receptor beta chains were all obtained from the same sample, sequenced in a study of cytomegalovirus exposure and HLA in healthy donors. Assay: immunoSEQ multiplex PCR; the TCRdb copy retains only in-frame clones and omits some. Of under 100,000 clones listed, around 82% are singletons. The sequenced sample was PBMCs. The source is a woman younger than 30 in good health and CMV-seropositive.

The rearrangement links TRBV15 to TRBJ2-5; D call uncertain. Deletions cut 1 base from V and 3 bases from J, with 12 bases between. Looked up from germline, CDR1 is LNHNV and CDR2 is YYDKDF (reference sequence). This CDR3 has 15 residues. The CDR3 DNA reads TGTGCCACCAGCAGAGCTCCGACCCGGGAAGAGACCCAGTACTTC. Its translation: CATSRAPTREETQYF.

This sequence joins TRBV7-9 and TRBJ1-4; no reliable D call. Germline CDR1 is SEHNR and CDR2 is FQNEAQ (reference sequence). The V gene lost 1 base and the J gene lost 3 bases, with 9 bases spanning the gap. The CDR3 loop spans 15 amino acids. The CDR3, as DNA: TGTGCCAGCAGCTTAGAACAGTCCGCTAATGAAAAACTGTTTTTT. Amino acid sequence: CASSLEQSANEKLFF.

The chain has TRBV6-5 and TRBJ2-5; TRBD1 agrees at 8 bases. The CDR3 length is 15 residues. The germline V gene encodes CDR1 MNHEY and CDR2 SVGAGI. With 6 bases clipped from V and 1 base from J, the junction kept 7 bases outside the gene matches. The CDR3 region is CASRFGQGPQETQYF. CDR3 nucleotide sequence: TGTGCCAGCAGGTTCGGACAGGGCCCCCAAGAGACCCAGTACTTC.

This clone was counted a few times. V is TRBV7-9 and J is TRBJ2-2; D is possibly TRBD1 (7 bases). V was trimmed by 8 bases and J by 7 bases, leaving 23 bases between them. CDR3 length equals 16 residues. Germline V gene data show CDR1 as SEHNR and CDR2 as FQNEAQ (reference sequence). CDR3 region: CASAAGMTGRNGELFF. Here the CDR3 DNA reads TGTGCCAGCGCCGCGGGGATGACAGGGCGCAACGGGGAGCTGTTTTTT.

The chain joins TRBV28 to TRBJ2-1; D uncertain. Germline-derived CDR1 and CDR2 are MDHEN and SYDVKM. The CDR3 has 13 residues. Trimming pared 6 bases from V and 7 bases from J, leaving 13 bases between. CDR3 amino acids: CASRASARNEQFF. CDR3 bases: TGTGCCAGCAGGGCCTCGGCGCGGAATGAGCAGTTCTTC.